This T cell receptor beta chain comes out of a study of blood T cells in healthy people across ages. General observations from the study: TCR beta diversity per million T cells fell roughly linearly with age. A strong correlation was seen between TCR beta diversity and naive T cell percentage.

CDR1 and CDR2 (germline): MNHEY, SMNVEV (reference sequence). J was trimmed by 3 bases and V by 5 bases; bases with no gene match: 6. There are 15 residues in the CDR3. About this clonotype: Its antigen remains unknown.

Those donating, healthy Caucasian individuals from Russia, were aged roughly 6 to 90. About 9.6 milliliters of peripheral blood were drawn from each donor into EDTA-treated tubes. The second PCR ran 7 to 11 cycles with a sample-barcoded 5' primer and J-beta primers. TCRdb re-called the 5' RACE reads with MiXCR, one entry per CDR3 protein. The table shows roughly 900,000 distinct CDR3 sequences, with roughly 48% occurring only once. The rearrangement uses TRBV27 and TRBJ1-5; TRBD1 matches at 8 bases. The sample was blood. This TCR derives from a man aged 30 to 39 in good health. This chain's CDR3 is CASSVQGAFNQPQHF. CDR3 nucleotides: TGTGCCAGCAGTGTCCAGGGGGCATTCAATCAGCCCCAGCATTTT.